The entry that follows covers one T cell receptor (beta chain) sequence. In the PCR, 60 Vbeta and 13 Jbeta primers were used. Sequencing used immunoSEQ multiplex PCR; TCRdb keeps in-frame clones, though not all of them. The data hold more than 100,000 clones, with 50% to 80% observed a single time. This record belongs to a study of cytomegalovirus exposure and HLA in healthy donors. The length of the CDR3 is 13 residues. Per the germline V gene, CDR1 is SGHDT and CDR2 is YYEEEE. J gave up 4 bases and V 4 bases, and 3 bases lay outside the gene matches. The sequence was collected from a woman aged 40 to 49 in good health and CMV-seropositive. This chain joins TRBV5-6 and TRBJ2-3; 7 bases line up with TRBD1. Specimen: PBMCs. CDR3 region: CASSRGQADTQYF. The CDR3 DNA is TGTGCCAGCAGCAGAGGACAGGCAGATACGCAGTATTTT.